This T cell receptor beta chain was recovered during a study of cytomegalovirus exposure and HLA in healthy donors. About the research overall: When 300 to 500 donors were genotyped, over 80% of them were found to fall in the Caucasian-associated ancestry cluster.

PCR involved 60 Vbeta and 13 Jbeta primers. Generated by immunoSEQ multiplex PCR, the TCRdb table keeps only in-frame clones and is missing some. This repertoire includes around 45,000 clones. The CDR3 consists of 22 residues. From germline, CDR1 is SGDLS and CDR2 YYNGEE. Turning to this clone: A read error may produce the germline difference seen at one junction end.

The sample taken for sequencing was PBMCs. The source of this sequence is a woman in her twenties or thirties in good health and CMV-seronegative. The gene calls are TRBV9 and TRBJ2-1; TRBD2 aligns across 15 bases. CDR3 sequence: CASSVPRGLAGGRTSSDNEQFF. The CDR3 bases are TGTGCCAGCAGCGTACCTCGGGGACTAGCGGGAGGTCGAACTAGCTCCGACAATGAGCAGTTCTTC.